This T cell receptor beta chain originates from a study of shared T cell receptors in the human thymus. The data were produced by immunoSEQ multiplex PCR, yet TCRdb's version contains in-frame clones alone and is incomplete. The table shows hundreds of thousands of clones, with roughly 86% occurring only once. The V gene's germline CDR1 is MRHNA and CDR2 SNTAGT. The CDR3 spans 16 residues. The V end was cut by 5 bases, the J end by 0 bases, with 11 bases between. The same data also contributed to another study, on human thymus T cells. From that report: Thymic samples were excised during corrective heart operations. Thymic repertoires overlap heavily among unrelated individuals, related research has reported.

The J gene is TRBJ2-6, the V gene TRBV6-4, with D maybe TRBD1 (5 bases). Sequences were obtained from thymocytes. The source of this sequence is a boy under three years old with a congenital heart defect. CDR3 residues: CASSPGLDSGANVLTF. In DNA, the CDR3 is TGTGCCAGCAGTCCAGGGCTTGACTCTGGGGCCAACGTCCTGACTTTC.